This TCR beta chain was sequenced during a study of blood T cell repertoires in COVID-19. Study at large: COVID-19 samples, acute and convalescent, were from the United States, Italy and Spain.

The germline V gene encodes CDR1 LGHDT and CDR2 YNNKEL (reference sequence). The CDR3 is 14 residues long. V was pared by 1 base and J by 9 bases, with 2 bases of the junction left unmatched. Participants were aged roughly 18 to 89 years, lived in over 20 US areas, and enrolled virtually. Profiled with immunoSEQ multiplex PCR; TCRdb holds only in-frame clones, not every one. The sample consists of approximately 220,000 clones, 75% to 90% of them appearing once. This TCR derives from a woman younger than 45 who had been exposed to COVID-19. Material: PBMCs or T cells enriched from blood (not recorded which). The chain carries TRBV3-1 (or the pseudogene TRBV3-2) and TRBJ2-1; TRBD2 aligns across 11 bases. Written as DNA, the CDR3 is TGTGCCAGCAGCCAAGGACTAGCGGGGTTTGAGCAGTTCTTC. Amino acid sequence: CASSQGLAGFEQFF.